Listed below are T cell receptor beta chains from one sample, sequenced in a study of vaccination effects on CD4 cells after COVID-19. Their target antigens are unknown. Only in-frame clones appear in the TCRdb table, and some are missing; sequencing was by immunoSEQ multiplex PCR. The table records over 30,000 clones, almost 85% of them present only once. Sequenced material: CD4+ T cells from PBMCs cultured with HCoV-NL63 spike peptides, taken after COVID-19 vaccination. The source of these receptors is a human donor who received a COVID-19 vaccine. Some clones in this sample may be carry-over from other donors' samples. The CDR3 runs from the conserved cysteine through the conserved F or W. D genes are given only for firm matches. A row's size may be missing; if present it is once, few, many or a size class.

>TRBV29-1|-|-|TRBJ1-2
CSVGEGPNGYTF
TGCAGCGTTGGAGAGGGACCGAATGGCTACACCTTC
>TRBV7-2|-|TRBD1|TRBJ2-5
CASSSIGTGGTQYF
TGTGCCAGCAGCTCGATTGGGACAGGGGGGACCCAGTACTTC
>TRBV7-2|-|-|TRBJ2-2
CASRTKWGGRTGELFF
TGTGCCAGCAGAACCAAGTGGGGAGGAAGGACCGGGGAGCTGTTTTTT
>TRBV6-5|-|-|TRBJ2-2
CASAGPSGTGELFF
TGTGCCAGCGCGGGGCCATCAGGCACCGGGGAGCTGTTTTTT
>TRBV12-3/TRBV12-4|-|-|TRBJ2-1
CASSPYDNEQFF
TGTGCCAGCAGCCCCTACGACAATGAGCAGTTCTTC
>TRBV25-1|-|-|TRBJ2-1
CASSLGLRNEQFF
TGTGCCAGCAGCCTGGGACTCCGAAATGAGCAGTTCTTC
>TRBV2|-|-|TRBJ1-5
CASRGQGNQPQHF
TGTGCCAGCAGGGGGCAAGGCAATCAGCCCCAGCATTTT
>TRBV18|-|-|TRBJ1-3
CASSQDISGNTIYF
TGTGCCAGCTCACAGGACATCTCTGGAAACACCATATATTTT
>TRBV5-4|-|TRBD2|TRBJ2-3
CASSTGGLAGGTDTQYF
TGTGCCAGCAGCACCGGGGGGCTAGCGGGGGGCACAGATACGCAGTATTTT
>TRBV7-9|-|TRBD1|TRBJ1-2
CASSLERTGDYGYTF
TGTGCCAGCAGCTTAGAACGGACAGGGGACTATGGCTACACCTTC
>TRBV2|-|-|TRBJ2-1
CASSEAPRVSPYNEQFF
TGTGCCAGCAGTGAAGCGCCAAGGGTCTCACCTTACAATGAGCAGTTCTTC
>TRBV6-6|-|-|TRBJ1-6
CASKRQSNSPLHF
TGTGCCAGCAAACGACAGTCCAATTCACCCCTCCACTTT
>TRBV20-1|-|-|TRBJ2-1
CSARGGFEQFF
TGCAGTGCTAGAGGGGGCTTTGAGCAGTTCTTC
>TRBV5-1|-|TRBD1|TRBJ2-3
CASGQALDTQYF
TGCGCCAGCGGACAGGCCCTAGATACGCAGTATTTT
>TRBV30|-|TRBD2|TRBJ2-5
CAWSVLSGGTQETQYF
TGTGCCTGGAGTGTACTAAGCGGGGGTACCCAAGAGACCCAGTACTTC
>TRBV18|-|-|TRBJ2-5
CASSPASETQYF
TGTGCCAGCTCACCAGCCTCAGAGACCCAGTACTTC
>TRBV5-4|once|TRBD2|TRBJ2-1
CASSPRWRGDNEQFF
TGTGCCAGCAGCCCGCGATGGCGGGGGGACAATGAGCAGTTCTTC
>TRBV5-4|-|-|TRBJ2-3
CASSDRTSSTDTQYF
TGTGCCAGCAGCGATCGGACATCTAGCACAGATACGCAGTATTTT
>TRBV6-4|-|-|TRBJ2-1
CASSDPPHYNEQFF
TGTGCCAGCAGTGACCCCCCCCACTACAATGAGCAGTTCTTC
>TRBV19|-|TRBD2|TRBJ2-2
CASSIPPYSGGTGELFF
TGTGCCAGTAGTATCCCCCCCTATAGCGGGGGCACCGGGGAGCTGTTTTTT
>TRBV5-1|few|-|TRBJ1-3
CASSWDASSGNTIYF
TGCGCCAGCAGCTGGGACGCAAGCTCTGGAAACACCATATATTTT
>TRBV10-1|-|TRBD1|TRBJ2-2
CASRDRGTAGELFF
TGCGCCAGCAGGGACAGGGGTACAGCCGGGGAGCTGTTTTTT
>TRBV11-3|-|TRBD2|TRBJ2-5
CASSEGLALQETQYF
TGTGCCAGCAGCGAGGGACTAGCGTTGCAAGAGACCCAGTACTTC
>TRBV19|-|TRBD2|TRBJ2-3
CASSIRTSGYTDTQYF
TGTGCCAGTAGTATCCGGACTAGCGGGTACACAGATACGCAGTATTTT
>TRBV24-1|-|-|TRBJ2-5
CATSPGIYGLQETQYF
TGTGCCACCAGTCCCGGGATTTATGGGCTTCAAGAGACCCAGTACTTC
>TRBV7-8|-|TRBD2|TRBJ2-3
CASSLGTSGDTQYF
TGTGCCAGCAGCTTGGGGACTAGCGGAGATACGCAGTATTTT
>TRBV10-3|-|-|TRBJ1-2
CAISEQGDHGYTF
TGTGCCATCAGTGAACAGGGAGATCATGGCTACACCTTC
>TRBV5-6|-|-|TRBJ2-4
CASSSVGIENIQYF
TGTGCCAGCAGCTCAGTCGGGATCGAAAACATTCAGTACTTC
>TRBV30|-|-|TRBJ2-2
CAWSVLGGGELFF
TGTGCCTGGAGTGTACTTGGGGGGGGCGAGCTGTTTTTT
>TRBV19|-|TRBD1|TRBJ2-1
CASSMNRGPRDEQFF
TGTGCCAGTAGTATGAACAGGGGGCCTAGGGATGAGCAGTTCTTC
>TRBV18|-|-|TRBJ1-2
CASSEGGEGVYGYTF
TGTGCCAGCTCAGAGGGGGGCGAAGGGGTCTATGGCTACACCTTC
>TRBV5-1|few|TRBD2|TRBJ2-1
CASSLEGSGGFKQFF
TGCGCCAGCAGCTTGGAAGGTAGCGGGGGGTTCAAGCAGTTCTTC
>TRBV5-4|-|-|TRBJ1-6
CASSLAQRGDSPLHF
TGTGCCAGCAGCTTGGCCCAACGGGGGGATTCACCCCTCCACTTT
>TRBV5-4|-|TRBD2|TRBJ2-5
CASSLSERGTQYF
TGTGCCAGCAGCTTGTCCGAGCGGGGGACCCAGTACTTC
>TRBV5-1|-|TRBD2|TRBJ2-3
CASSLKTSGGATDTQYF
TGCGCCAGCAGCCTGAAGACTAGCGGGGGGGCGACAGATACGCAGTATTTT
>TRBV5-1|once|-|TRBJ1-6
CASSLDQVSPLHF
TGCGCCAGCAGCTTGGATCAGGTTTCACCCCTCCACTTT
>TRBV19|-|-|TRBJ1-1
CASRGQPKGWNTEAFF
TGTGCCAGTAGGGGTCAGCCAAAGGGGTGGAACACTGAAGCTTTCTTT
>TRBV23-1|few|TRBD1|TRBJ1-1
CASSHDRGRDTEAFF
TGCGCCAGCAGTCATGACAGGGGGCGGGACACTGAAGCTTTCTTT
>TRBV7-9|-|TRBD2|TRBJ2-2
CASSKTSGVNGELFF
TGTGCCAGCAGTAAAACTAGCGGGGTGAACGGGGAGCTGTTTTTT
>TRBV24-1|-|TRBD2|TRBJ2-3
CATSLGGVSTDTQYF
TGTGCCACCAGCCTTGGGGGGGTGAGCACAGATACGCAGTATTTT
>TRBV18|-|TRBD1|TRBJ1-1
CASSPRTGRTEAFF
TGTGCCAGCTCACCAAGGACAGGGCGGACTGAAGCTTTCTTT
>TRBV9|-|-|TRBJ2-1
CASSAESLGYDNEQFF
TGTGCCAGCAGCGCAGAAAGCCTGGGGTACGACAATGAGCAGTTCTTC
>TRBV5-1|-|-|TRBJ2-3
CASSLFGQGRSLDTQYF
TGCGCCAGCAGCTTGTTCGGCCAGGGTAGAAGTCTAGATACGCAGTATTTT
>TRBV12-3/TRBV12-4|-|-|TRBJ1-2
CASSRQGSGYTF
TGTGCCAGCAGCCGCCAGGGTTCCGGCTACACCTTC
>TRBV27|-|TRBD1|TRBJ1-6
CASTPGTGGNSPLHF
TGTGCCAGCACCCCTGGGACAGGGGGGAATTCACCCCTCCACTTT
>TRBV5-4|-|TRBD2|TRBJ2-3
CASRVALAGESDTQYF
TGTGCCAGCAGGGTGGCGCTAGCGGGGGAATCAGATACGCAGTATTTT
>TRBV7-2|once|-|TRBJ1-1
CASSGQPTPLGEAFF
TGTGCCAGCAGCGGCCAGCCGACACCACTAGGTGAAGCTTTCTTT
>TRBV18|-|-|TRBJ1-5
CASSPIGGGSNQPQHF
TGTGCCAGCTCACCTATCGGGGGAGGGAGCAATCAGCCCCAGCATTTT
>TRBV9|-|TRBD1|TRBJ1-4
CASSVGQGNEKLFF
TGTGCCAGCAGCGTAGGACAGGGGAACGAAAAACTGTTTTTT
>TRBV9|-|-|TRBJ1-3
CASSVGDPINRNTIYF
TGTGCCAGCAGCGTAGGAGACCCTATCAACCGAAACACCATATATTTT
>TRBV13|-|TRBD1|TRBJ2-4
CASSFRGHNAKNIQYF
TGTGCCAGCAGCTTCAGGGGGCATAATGCCAAAAACATTCAGTACTTC
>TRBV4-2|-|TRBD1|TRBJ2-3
CASSLGQGAADTQYF
TGTGCCAGCAGCCTGGGACAGGGGGCCGCAGATACGCAGTATTTT
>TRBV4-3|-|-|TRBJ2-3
CASSLTGYFTDTQYF
TGCGCCAGCAGCCTCACAGGATATTTCACAGATACGCAGTATTTT